This TCR beta chain was documented in a study of blood T cells in healthy people across ages (dated by TCRdb to about 2015). Study-level background: In model experiments, template switching captured roughly one uniquely barcoded TCR beta cDNA molecule for every two T cells. The study analyzed two additional independent replicas of 1 million unique cDNA reads from the same blood draw for two donors, one aged 18 to 30 and one aged 80 or older. Four age groups were formed from the donors: young (average roughly 15 years), middle-aged (just under 40), aged (around 62) and long-lived (roughly 81). To avoid experimental bias, donors of different ages were spread randomly across the sequencing lanes. To track age-related changes in TCR beta repertoire diversity, the study relied on deep sequencing normalized with unique cDNA molecular identifiers. Overall study results and their limits: Because profiling used bulk unsorted PBMCs, naive and antigen-experienced compartments could not be compared conclusively. A strong correlation was found between observed TCR beta diversity and the percentage of naive T cells measured by flow cytometry. Total diversity estimates from one million sequenced T cells were considered lower bounds and underestimates. Compared with the aged group, the long-lived group had more naive CD4+ T cells, fewer expanded clones and increased TCR diversity, suggesting age selection. As age increased, observed TCR beta diversity per million T cells dropped in a roughly linear way, and a significant reduction was already evident by age around 41. Donor CMV infection status was unknown, potentially confounding age-related changes in expanded clonotypes.

The donors were roughly 39 Caucasian individuals from Russia, aged roughly 6 to 100 years, who were systemically healthy. Around 9.9 milliliters of peripheral blood were collected from each donor into EDTA-treated Vacutainer tubes. Ficoll-Paque density-gradient centrifugation was used to isolate PBMCs, with at least 6 million obtained per sample. Total RNA was extracted from PBMCs with Trizol reagent, with at least 5 micrograms obtained per sample. The percentages of naive CD45RAhigh/CD27high T cells were determined by flow cytometry on a PBMC aliquot from every donor. From its cysteine to its phenylalanine, the CDR3 spans 14 amino acids. The retained sequence is limited to the CDR3, 42 bases, with the frame set at the first base. Library creation used 5' RACE. Instrument on record: Illumina HiSeq 2500. A second PCR of roughly 6 to 11 cycles was run with a J-beta primer mix and a sample-barcoded 5' primer. A template-switch 5' adaptor carrying 12 random nucleotides introduced a unique molecular identifier onto each TCR beta cDNA molecule. Each sample yielded at least 3 million CDR3-containing paired-end reads. First-strand cDNA was synthesized from all RNA with the Mint cDNA synthesis kit, primed by a TRBC-specific oligonucleotide. Following uracil-DNA glycosylase treatment, a first 18-cycle PCR with universal primers M1SS and BC2_uni_R was performed on all cDNA. The original methods were these. Each sample was normalized by randomly selecting 1 million high-quality reads, each carrying a distinct molecular identifier. Instead of being binned into consensus sequences, reads with shared molecular identifiers were discarded. MiTCR, with a Q25 quality threshold and the strictest error-elimination algorithm, was used for CDR3 identification, clonotype clustering and error correction. Lower-bound total TCR beta diversity was estimated with a nonparametric unseen species model using Euler transformation. Using fastp at Q25 and MiXCR, TCRdb reprocessed the public reads and kept productive beta chains. Rows with one shared CDR3 protein collapse into an entry with the most common genes and DNA. The V and J calls and clone size come from TCRdb's table, not from the authors' own analysis. For this sample the table gives over 1.5 million distinct CDR3 sequences, of which roughly 50% were detected only once. The biggest ten clones account for less than 2.5% of the sample.

Remarks on this clonotype: Its antigen is unknown. No base quality information exists; no much larger clone differs at one position.

Recombination connected TRBV21-1 to TRBJ2-5; TRBD1 reflects the table's D call only, with no check against the DNA. TRBJ2-7 explains the end of the DNA better; the J call may be wrong. TRBV21-1 is tagged as a pseudogene. The receptor was derived from a woman between 40 and 50 years old in good health. Sequencing was done on a sample of blood. The base sequence is TGTGCCAGCAGCAGATTATCCTCGGTGGGCGAGCAGTACTTC. Its amino acids are CASSRLSSVGEQYF.